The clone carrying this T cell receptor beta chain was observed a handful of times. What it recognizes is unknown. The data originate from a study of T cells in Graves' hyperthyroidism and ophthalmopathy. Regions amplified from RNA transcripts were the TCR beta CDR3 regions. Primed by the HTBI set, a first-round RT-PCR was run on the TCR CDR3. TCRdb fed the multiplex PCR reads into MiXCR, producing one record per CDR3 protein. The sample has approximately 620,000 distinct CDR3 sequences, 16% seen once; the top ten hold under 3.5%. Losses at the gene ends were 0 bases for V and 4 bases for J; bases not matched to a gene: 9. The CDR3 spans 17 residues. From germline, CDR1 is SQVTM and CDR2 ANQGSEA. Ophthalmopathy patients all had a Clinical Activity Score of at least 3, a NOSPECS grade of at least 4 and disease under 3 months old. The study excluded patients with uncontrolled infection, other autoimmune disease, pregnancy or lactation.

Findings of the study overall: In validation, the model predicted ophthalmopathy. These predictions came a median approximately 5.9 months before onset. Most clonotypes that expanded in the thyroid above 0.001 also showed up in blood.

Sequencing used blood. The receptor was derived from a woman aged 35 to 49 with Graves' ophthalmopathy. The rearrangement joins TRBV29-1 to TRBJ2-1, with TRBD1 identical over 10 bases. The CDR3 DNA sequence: TGCAGCGTTGAAGATTATCCGGGACAGGGGCCTTACAATGAGCAGTTCTTC. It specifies CSVEDYPGQGPYNEQFF.